This record covers a single T cell receptor beta chain. The antigen remains unidentified. V lost 4 bases to trimming and J lost 0 bases, with 13 bases between them. This CDR3 is 17 amino acids long. Germline values: CDR1 LNHNV, CDR2 YYDKDF (reference sequence). This record belongs to a study of cytomegalovirus exposure and HLA in healthy donors. Broader study findings: In presence/absence analyses, roughly uniform sequencing depth across donors was assumed. In a later analysis, an Asian-associated ancestry cluster reportedly showed fewer N-insertions than the 666-donor mean.

The primer mix had 60 Vbeta and 13 Jbeta primers. This table comes from immunoSEQ multiplex PCR, and its TCRdb copy is limited to in-frame clones, with some not included. The sample lists 150,000 to 200,000 clones, roughly four fifths seen once, with 1.5% to 2% in the top ten. The receptor comes from a man in his thirties or forties in good health and CMV-seronegative. V and J are TRBV15 and TRBJ2-6; D uncertain. Material: PBMCs. The DNA of the CDR3 is TGTGCCACCAGCACGCGACAATCACCCTCTGGGGCCAACGTCCTGACTTTC. The encoded protein is CATSTRQSPSGANVLTF.